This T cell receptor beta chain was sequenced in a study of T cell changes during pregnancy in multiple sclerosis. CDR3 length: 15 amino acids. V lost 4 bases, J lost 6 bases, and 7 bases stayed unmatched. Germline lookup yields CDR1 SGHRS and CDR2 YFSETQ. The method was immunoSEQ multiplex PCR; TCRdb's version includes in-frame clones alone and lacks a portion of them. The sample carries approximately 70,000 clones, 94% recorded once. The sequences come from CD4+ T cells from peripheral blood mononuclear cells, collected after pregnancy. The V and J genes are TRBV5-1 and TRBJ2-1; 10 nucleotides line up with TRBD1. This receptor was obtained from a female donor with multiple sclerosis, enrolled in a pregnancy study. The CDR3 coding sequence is TGCGCCAGCAGCGAGGACAGGGGGACCTTCAATGAGCAGTTCTTC. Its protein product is CASSEDRGTFNEQFF.